The following is a T cell receptor (beta chain) sequence with its context. Its antigen is currently unknown. These data originate in a study of T cell responses to AZD1222 COVID-19 vaccine. Repertoires were generated with immunoSEQ multiplex PCR, while TCRdb's copy carries only in-frame clones and drops some. The sample records about 130,000 clones, just over 90% being singletons. V was trimmed by 1 base and J by 0 bases, leaving 9 bases between them. Germline V gene sequence: CDR1 SQVTM, CDR2 ANQGSEA. The CDR3 has 14 residues. Findings and caveats of the study: Mostly white British, mostly female donors; authors suggested clonal diversity may be underestimated.

This specimen was peripheral blood, taken on day 0 of AZD1222 vaccination. The source of this sequence is an adult in good health. The J gene is TRBJ1-1, the V gene TRBV29-1, with D tentatively TRBD1 (6 bases). The CDR3 DNA sequence: TGCAGCGTTGAAGGGGGGCCTATGAACACTGAAGCTTTCTTT. Amino acids: CSVEGGPMNTEAFF.